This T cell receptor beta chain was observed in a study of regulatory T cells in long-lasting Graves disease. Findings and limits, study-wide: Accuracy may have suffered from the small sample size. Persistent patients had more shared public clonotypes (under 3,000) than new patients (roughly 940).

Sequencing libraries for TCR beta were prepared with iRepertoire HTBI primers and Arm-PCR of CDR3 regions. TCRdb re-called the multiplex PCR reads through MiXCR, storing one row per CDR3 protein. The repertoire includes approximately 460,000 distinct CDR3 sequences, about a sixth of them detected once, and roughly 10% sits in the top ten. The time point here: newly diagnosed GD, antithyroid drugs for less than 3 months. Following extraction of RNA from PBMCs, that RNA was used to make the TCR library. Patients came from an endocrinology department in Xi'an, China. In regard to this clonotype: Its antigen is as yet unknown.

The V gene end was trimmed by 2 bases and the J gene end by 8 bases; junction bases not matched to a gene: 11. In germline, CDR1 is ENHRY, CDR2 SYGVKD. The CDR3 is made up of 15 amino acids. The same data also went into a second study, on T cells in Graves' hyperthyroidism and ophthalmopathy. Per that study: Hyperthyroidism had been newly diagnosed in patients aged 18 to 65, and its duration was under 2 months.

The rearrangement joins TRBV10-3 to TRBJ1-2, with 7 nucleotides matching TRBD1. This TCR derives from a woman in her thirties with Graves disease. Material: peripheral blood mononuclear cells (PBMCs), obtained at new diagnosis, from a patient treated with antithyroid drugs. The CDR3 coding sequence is TGTGCCATCAGTGAGAGGGGACAGCGCCTTCGGGGCTACACCTTC. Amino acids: CAISERGQRLRGYTF.